This entry lists 6 T cell receptor beta chains sequenced from one sample in a study of Tregs in tolerant kidney transplant recipients. This table comes from immunoSEQ multiplex PCR, and its TCRdb copy is limited to in-frame clones, with some not included. The sample includes approximately 13,000 clones. Mixed chimerism was transient after nonmyeloablative marrow transplants from related graft donors. The starting material was CD8+ T cells from blood (PBMCs), obtained 6 months after the transplant. Receptors originate from a human patient who received a combined kidney and bone marrow transplant. The T cells may partly be graft donor cells.

Points on this clone: The CDR3 end lies 3 residues beyond the end of the read and is filled in from the germline J gene. V usage is TRBV5-6 and J usage is TRBJ1-5; D is possibly TRBD1 (6 bases). The CDR3 has 14 amino acids. V lost 2 bases and J lost 4, with 10 bases in between. Germline CDR1 and CDR2: SGHDT and YYEEEE. The CDR3 spells CASSFTQGNQPQHF. The DNA read from the CDR3 is TGTGCCAGCAGCTTCACACAGGGTAATCAGCCC. Full variable domain (rest looked up from reference TRBV5-6 and TRBJ1-5): DAGVTQSPTHLIKTRGQQVTLRCSPKSGHDTVSWYQQALGQGPQFIFQYYEEEERQRGNFPDRFSGHQFPNYSSELNVNALLLGDSALYLCASSFTQGNQPQHFGDGTRLSIL.

As concerns this clone: The read falls 3 residues short of the CDR3 end, and the missing part is taken from the germline J gene. This chain links TRBV29-1 with TRBJ2-1; perhaps TRBD2 as D (5 bases). CDR3 size: 10 residues. V was cut by 4 bases and J by 9 bases, with 7 bases left in between. CDR1 and CDR2 from the germline V gene are SQVTM and ANQGSEA. CDR3 DNA (partial): TGCAGCGTTGCCGGGGTTGAG. Residues: CSVAGVE. The CDR3 in its entirety is CSVAGVEQFF.

For this clone: From the germline J gene comes the end of the CDR3, since the read stops 3 residues before it. This sequence joins TRBV19 and TRBJ2-5, with 8 bases lining up with TRBD1. The V gene's germline CDR1 is LNHDA and CDR2 SQIVND (reference sequence). With 3 bases clipped from V and 4 bases from J, the junction kept 4 bases outside the gene matches. The CDR3 length is 14 residues. The CDR3 spells CASSIQGARETQYF. The CDR3 bases that were read are TGTGCCAGTAGTATTCAGGGGGCACGAGAGACC.

Details on this clone: The read ends 3 residues shy of where the CDR3 ends; the end is completed using the germline J gene. The gene calls are TRBV2 and TRBJ2-1, with TRBD1 identical over 12 bases. CDR1 and CDR2 from the germline V gene are SNHLY and FYNNEI. Germline trimming cut 6 bases from V and 8 bases from J; bases unmatched to any gene: 17. The CDR3 consists of 18 residues. This CDR3 reads CASRRTPNPGTGGDEQFF. The part of the CDR3 DNA that was read is TGTGCCAGCAGGCGTACCCCAAACCCCGGGACAGGGGGCGATGAG.

A note on this clone: The missing CDR3 end, 3 residues past where the read stops, is filled in from the germline J gene. The chain links TRBV11-3 to TRBJ2-3; 12 nucleotides align to TRBD2. V shed 4 bases and J 4 bases; nucleotides not matched to a gene: 3. This CDR3 has 15 amino acids. Looked up from germline, CDR1 is SGHNT and CDR2 is YENEEA. Incomplete CDR3 DNA: TGTGCCAGCAGCTCTAGCGGGGGGGCATCAGATACG. Protein sequence: CASSSSGGASDT. The full-length CDR3 reads as CASSSSGGASDTQYF.

Remarks on this clone: Coverage ceases 3 residues before the CDR3 finishes, and the germline J gene fills in the end. The chain employs TRBV20-1 and TRBJ2-3; 7 nucleotides agree with TRBD2. V gave up 4 bases and J gave up 3 bases; unmatched junction bases: 4. CDR3 length equals 13 residues. Per germline, CDR1 DFQATT and CDR2 SNEGSKA (reference sequence). CDR3 amino acids: CSATLRETDTQYF. The DNA read from the CDR3 is TGCAGTGCTACGTTGCGGGAGACAGATACG.